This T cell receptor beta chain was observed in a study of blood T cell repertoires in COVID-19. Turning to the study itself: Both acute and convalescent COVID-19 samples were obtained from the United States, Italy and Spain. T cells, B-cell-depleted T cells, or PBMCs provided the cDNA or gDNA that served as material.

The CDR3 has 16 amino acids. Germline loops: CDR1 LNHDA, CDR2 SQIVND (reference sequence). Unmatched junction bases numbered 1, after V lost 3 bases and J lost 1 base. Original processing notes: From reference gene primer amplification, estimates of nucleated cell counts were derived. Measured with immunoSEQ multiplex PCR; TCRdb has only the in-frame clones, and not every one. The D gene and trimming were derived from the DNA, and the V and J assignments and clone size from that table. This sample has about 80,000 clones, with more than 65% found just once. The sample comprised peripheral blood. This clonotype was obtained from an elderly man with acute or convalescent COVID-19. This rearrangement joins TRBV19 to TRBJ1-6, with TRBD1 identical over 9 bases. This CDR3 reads CASSMDRGSYNSPLHF. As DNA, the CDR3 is TGTGCCAGTAGTATGGACAGGGGATCCTATAATTCACCCCTCCACTTT.